The 7 T cell receptor beta chains below were found in one sample sequenced in a study of T cell responses to AZD1222 COVID-19 vaccine. Profiled with immunoSEQ multiplex PCR; TCRdb holds only in-frame clones, not every one. The sample table includes over 120,000 clones. Material: peripheral blood. These receptor sequences come from an adult in good health.

J is TRBJ2-7 and V is TRBV5-4, with D hard to call. CDR3 length: 11 amino acids. V was trimmed by 0 bases and J by 7 bases, leaving 5 bases between them. The germline gives CDR1 SGHNT, CDR2 YYREEE (reference sequence). The CDR3 bases are TGTGCCAGCAGCTTGGCCCGTGAGCAGTACTTC. Residues: CASSLAREQYF.

The chain has TRBV7-2 and TRBJ1-4; weak D call: TRBD1 (6 bases). V shed 5 bases and J shed 7 bases, with 23 bases lying between them. The CDR3 is made up of 17 amino acids. Germline CDR1 and CDR2: SGHTA and FQGNSA. The CDR3 here is CASSPQGGGSIIEKLFF. CDR3 coding DNA: TGTGCCAGCAGCCCACAGGGTGGGGGGTCGATAATTGAAAAACTGTTTTTT.

The chain combines TRBV10-3 with TRBJ2-7; no clear D gene. This CDR3 region has 12 residues. CDR1 is ENHRY and CDR2 is SYGVKD in the germline V gene. V lost 4 bases, J lost 0 bases, and 4 bases lay in between. Written as DNA, the CDR3 is TGTGCCATCAGTGGGGCCTCCTACGAGCAGTACTTC. It encodes CAISGASYEQYF.

This chain links TRBV7-2 with TRBJ1-2; tentative D call: TRBD1 (5 bases). V shed 5 bases and J shed 8 bases, with 12 bases lying between them. The CDR3 is 12 amino acids. Looked up from germline, CDR1 is SGHTA and CDR2 is FQGNSA. CDR3: CASSAPGRGYTF. The DNA for the CDR3 is TGTGCCAGCAGCGCACCAGGGAGAGGCTACACCTTC.

V gene TRBV10-2 combines with J gene TRBJ2-1, with TRBD2 as a possible D gene (7 bases). The V end lost 8 bases, the J end lost 9 bases, and 23 bases lay between the germline ends. Germline values: CDR1 WSHSY, CDR2 SAAADI. CDR3 length: 15 amino acids. The CDR3 region is CASQAAGATRPEQFF. The CDR3 DNA follows: TGCGCCAGCCAGGCGGCGGGGGCAACTAGACCTGAGCAGTTCTTC.

The V gene is TRBV11-2, the J gene TRBJ1-4; D possibly corresponds to TRBD1 (6 bases). Germline lookup yields CDR1 SGHAT and CDR2 FQNNGV. Trimming cost V 8 bases and J 8 bases, with 27 bases left between them. The CDR3 runs 17 residues. In nucleotides, the CDR3 is TGTGCCAGCCGTAGTCCGTTCTCAGGGGCGGTTCGGGAAAAACTGTTTTTT. Residues: CASRSPFSGAVREKLFF. Using reference TRBV11-2 and TRBJ1-4 for the parts outside the CDR3, the full variable domain is EAGVAQSPRYKIIEKRQSVAFWCNPISGHATLYWYQQILGQGPKLLIQFQNNGVVDDSQLPKDRFSAERLKGVDSTLKIQPAKLEDSAVYLCASRSPFSGAVREKLFFGSGTQLSVL.

V gene TRBV30 combines with J gene TRBJ1-1, with 9 bases matching TRBD1. The CDR3 has 14 residues. Losses at the gene ends were 8 bases for V and 2 bases for J; bases not matched to a gene: 9. The germline V gene has CDR1 GTSNPN and CDR2 SVGIG (reference sequence). CDR3 in amino acids: CAGYRDRANTEAFF. In nucleotides, the CDR3 is TGTGCCGGTTACCGGGACAGGGCAAACACTGAAGCTTTCTTT.